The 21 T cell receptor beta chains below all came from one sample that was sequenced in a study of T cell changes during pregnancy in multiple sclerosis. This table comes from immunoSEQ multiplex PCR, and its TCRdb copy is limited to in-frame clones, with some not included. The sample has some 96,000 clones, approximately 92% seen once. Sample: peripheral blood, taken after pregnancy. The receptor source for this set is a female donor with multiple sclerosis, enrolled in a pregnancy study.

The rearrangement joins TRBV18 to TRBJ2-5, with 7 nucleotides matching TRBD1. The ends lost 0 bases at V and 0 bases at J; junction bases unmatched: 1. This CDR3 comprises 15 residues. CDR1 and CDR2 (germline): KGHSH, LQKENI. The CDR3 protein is CASSPPDRDQETQYF. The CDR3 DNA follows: TGTGCCAGCTCACCACCCGACAGGGACCAAGAGACCCAGTACTTC.

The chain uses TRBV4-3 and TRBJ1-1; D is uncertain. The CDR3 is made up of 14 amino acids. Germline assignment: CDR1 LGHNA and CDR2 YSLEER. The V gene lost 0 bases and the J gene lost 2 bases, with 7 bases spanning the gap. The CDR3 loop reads CASSQETENTEAFF. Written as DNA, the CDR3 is TGCGCCAGCAGCCAAGAAACAGAAAACACTGAAGCTTTCTTT.

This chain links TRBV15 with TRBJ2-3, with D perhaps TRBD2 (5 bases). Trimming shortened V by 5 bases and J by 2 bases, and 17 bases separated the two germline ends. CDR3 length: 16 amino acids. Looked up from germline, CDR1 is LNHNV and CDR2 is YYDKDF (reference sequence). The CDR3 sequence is CATSPQFQRLTDTQYF. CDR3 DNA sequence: TGTGCCACCAGCCCCCAGTTCCAGCGGCTCACAGATACGCAGTATTTT. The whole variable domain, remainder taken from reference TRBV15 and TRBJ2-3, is DAMVIQNPRYQVTQFGKPVTLSCSQTLNHNVMYWYQQKSSQAPKLLFHYYDKDFNNEADTPDNFQSRRPNTSFCFLDIRSPGLGDTAMYLCATSPQFQRLTDTQYFGPGTRLTVL.

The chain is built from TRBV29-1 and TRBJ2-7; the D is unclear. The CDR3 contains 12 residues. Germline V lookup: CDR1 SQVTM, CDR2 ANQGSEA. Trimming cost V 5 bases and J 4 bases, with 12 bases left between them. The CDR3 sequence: CSVFSSEYEQYF. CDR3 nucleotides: TGCAGCGTTTTTTCCTCCGAGTACGAGCAGTACTTC.

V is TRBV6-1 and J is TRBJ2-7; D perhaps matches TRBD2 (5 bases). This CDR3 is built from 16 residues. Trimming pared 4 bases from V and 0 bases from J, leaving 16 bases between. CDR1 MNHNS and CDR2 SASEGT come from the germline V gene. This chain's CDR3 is CASSVGGRVPSYEQYF. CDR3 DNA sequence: TGTGCCAGCAGTGTAGGCGGGCGGGTACCCTCCTACGAGCAGTACTTC.

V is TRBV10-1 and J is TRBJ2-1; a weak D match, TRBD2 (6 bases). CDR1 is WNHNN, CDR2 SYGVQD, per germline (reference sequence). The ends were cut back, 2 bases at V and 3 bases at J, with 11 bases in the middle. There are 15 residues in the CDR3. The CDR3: CASSENPRGYNEQFF. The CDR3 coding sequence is TGCGCCAGCAGTGAGAACCCGCGGGGCTACAATGAGCAGTTCTTC.

The CDR3 sequence: CASRKQGGGYTF. The CDR3 region has the DNA TGTGCCAGCAGAAAGCAGGGAGGAGGCTACACCTTC. V is TRBV2 and J is TRBJ1-2, with TRBD1 as a possible D gene (5 bases). The CDR3 extends over 12 amino acids. V lost 6 bases, J lost 8 bases, and 13 bases lay in between. Germline V gives CDR1 SNHLY, CDR2 FYNNEI.

Here the CDR3 reads CASSQDVAGVSPLHF. The CDR3 nucleotides read TGTGCCAGCAGCCAAGACGTCGCAGGGGTTTCACCCCTCCACTTT. The rearrangement uses TRBV4-2 and TRBJ1-6; TRBD1 might be the D (6 bases). The CDR3 covers 15 residues. The V and J ends lost 0 bases and 9 bases respectively, with 12 bases between them. CDR1 and CDR2 from the germline V gene are LGHNA and YNFKEQ.

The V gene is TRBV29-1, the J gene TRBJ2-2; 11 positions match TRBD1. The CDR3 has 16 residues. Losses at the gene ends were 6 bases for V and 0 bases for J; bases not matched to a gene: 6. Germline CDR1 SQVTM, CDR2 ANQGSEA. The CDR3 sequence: CSVVGDRGSNTGELFF. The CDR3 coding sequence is TGCAGCGTCGTGGGGGACAGGGGGTCGAACACCGGGGAGCTGTTTTTT.

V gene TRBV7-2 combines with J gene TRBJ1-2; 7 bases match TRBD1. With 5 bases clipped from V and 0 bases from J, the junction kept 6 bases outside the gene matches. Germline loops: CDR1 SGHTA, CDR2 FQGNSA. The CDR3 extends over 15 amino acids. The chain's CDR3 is CASSDDGQANYGYTF. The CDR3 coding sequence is TGTGCCAGCAGCGACGACGGACAGGCTAACTATGGCTACACCTTC.

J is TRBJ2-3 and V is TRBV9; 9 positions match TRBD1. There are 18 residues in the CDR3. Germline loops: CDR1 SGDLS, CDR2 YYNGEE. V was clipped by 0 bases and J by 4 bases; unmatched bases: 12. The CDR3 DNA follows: TGTGCCAGCAGCGTAGAGCTTGGGACAGGGAAGAGGGCAGATACGCAGTATTTT. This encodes CASSVELGTGKRADTQYF.

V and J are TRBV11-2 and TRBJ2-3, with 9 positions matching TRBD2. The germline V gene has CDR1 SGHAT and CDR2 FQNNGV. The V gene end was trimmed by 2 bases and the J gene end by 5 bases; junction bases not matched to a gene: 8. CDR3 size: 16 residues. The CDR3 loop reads CASSLIGGGARDTQYF. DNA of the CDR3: TGTGCCAGCAGCTTAATAGGCGGGGGGGCACGAGATACGCAGTATTTT.

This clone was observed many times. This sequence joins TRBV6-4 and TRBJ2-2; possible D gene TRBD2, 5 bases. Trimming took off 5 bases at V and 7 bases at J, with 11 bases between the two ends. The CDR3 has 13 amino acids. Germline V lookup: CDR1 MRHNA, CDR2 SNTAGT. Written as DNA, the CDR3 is TGTGCCAGCAGTACGGACGGGATCGGGGAGCTGTTTTTT. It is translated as CASSTDGIGELFF.

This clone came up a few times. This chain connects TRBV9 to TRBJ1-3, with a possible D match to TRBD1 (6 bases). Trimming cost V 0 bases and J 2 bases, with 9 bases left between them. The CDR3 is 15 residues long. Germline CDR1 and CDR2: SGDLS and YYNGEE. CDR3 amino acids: CASSVGPGAGNTIYF. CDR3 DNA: TGTGCCAGCAGCGTAGGGCCAGGGGCTGGAAACACCATATATTTT.

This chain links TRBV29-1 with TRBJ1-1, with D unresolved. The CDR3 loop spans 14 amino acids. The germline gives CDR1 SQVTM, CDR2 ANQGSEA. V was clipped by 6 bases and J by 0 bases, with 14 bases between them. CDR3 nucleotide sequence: TGCAGCGTCACTAGTGGAGGCATGAACACTGAAGCTTTCTTT. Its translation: CSVTSGGMNTEAFF.

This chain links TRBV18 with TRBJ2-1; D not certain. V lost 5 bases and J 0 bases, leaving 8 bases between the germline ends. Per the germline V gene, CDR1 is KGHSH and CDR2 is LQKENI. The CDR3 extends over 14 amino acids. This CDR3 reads CASSSLSSYNEQFF. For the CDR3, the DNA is TGTGCCAGCTCATCACTTAGCTCCTACAATGAGCAGTTCTTC.

In nucleotides, the CDR3 is TGCAGCGTTGAAGCAACGGAGGGGCAGTACTTC. The encoded protein is CSVEATEGQYF. The V and J genes are TRBV29-1 and TRBJ2-7; maybe TRBD2 (6 bases). The V end lost 1 base, the J end lost 9 bases, and 10 bases lay between the germline ends. CDR1 and CDR2 from the germline V gene are SQVTM and ANQGSEA. This CDR3 contains 11 residues.

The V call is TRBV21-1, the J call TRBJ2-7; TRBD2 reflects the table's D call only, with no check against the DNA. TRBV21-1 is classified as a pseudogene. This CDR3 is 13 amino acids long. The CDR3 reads CASPGLRYYEQYF. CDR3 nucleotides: TGTGCCAGCCCCGGGTTGCGGTACTACGAGCAGTACTTC.

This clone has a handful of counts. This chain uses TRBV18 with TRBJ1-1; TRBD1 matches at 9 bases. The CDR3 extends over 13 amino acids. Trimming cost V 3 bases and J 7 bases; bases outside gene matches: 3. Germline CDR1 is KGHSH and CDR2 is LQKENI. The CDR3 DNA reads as TGTGCCAGCTCACCTCGACAGGGGGATGAAGCTTTCTTT. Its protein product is CASSPRQGDEAFF.

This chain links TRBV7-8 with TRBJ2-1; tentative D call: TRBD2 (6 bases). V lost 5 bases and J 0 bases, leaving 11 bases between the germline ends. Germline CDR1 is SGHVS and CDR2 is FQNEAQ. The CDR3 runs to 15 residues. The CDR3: CASSIKRVSYNEQFF. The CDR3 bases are TGTGCCAGCAGCATTAAGCGGGTCTCCTACAATGAGCAGTTCTTC.

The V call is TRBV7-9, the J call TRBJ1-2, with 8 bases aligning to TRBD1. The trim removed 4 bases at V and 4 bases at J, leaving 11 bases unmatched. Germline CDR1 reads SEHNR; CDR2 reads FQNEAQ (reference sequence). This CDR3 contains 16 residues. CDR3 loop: CASSSQVDRVRYGYTF. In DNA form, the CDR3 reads TGTGCCAGCAGCTCCCAAGTGGACAGGGTACGCTATGGCTACACCTTC.